This passage covers 27 T cell receptor beta chains from one sample sequenced in a study of shared clonotypes between healthy human individuals. Profiling relied on immunoSEQ multiplex PCR, and the TCRdb table lists in-frame clones only, not all of them. This sample has about 2 million clones, with 85% to 95% found just once. The sequencing sample was made of naive CD4+ T cells sorted from blood. Subset meaning: CD45RA+ positively selected. These receptors were taken from a man aged 18 to 29 in good health.

The chain is built from TRBV4-1 and TRBJ2-7; D is unclear. CDR3 length: 13 residues. Trimming took off 4 bases at V and 3 bases at J, with 10 bases between the two ends. Germline-derived CDR1 and CDR2 are MGHRA and YSYEKL. CDR3 amino acids: CASSLGLNYEQYF. For the CDR3, the DNA is TGCGCCAGCAGCCTCGGGCTAAACTACGAGCAGTACTTC.

This chain uses TRBV6-1 with TRBJ1-2; D gene ambiguous. The CDR3 contains 15 residues. In germline, CDR1 is MNHNS, CDR2 SASEGT. V was pared by 0 bases and J by 4 bases, with 12 bases between. CDR3 nucleotides: TGTGCCAGCAGTGAAGCAACCTTCCCCGGCTATGGCTACACCTTC. Its protein product is CASSEATFPGYGYTF.

The genes are TRBV28 and TRBJ2-7; D may be TRBD2 (6 bases). The germline V gene encodes CDR1 MDHEN and CDR2 SYDVKM. V lost 7 bases to trimming and J lost 1 base, with 14 bases between them. The CDR3 has 14 amino acids. The CDR3 bases are TGTGCCAGCACGGATCAGGGACTGTCCTACGAGCAGTACTTC. Translation gives CASTDQGLSYEQYF.

CDR3: CASSLRGAWAAGELFF. The CDR3 nucleotides are TGTGCCAGCAGCCTCAGGGGGGCATGGGCTGCCGGGGAGCTGTTTTTT. The chain links TRBV11-2 to TRBJ2-2; weak D call: TRBD1 (7 bases). The CDR3 is made up of 16 amino acids. Trimming pared 5 bases from V and 6 bases from J, leaving 19 bases between. Per the germline V gene, CDR1 is SGHAT and CDR2 is FQNNGV.

The chain recombines TRBV4-1 with TRBJ1-4, with 10 bases fitting TRBD1. From germline, CDR1 is MGHRA and CDR2 YSYEKL. This CDR3 contains 18 residues. V dropped 0 bases and J dropped 3; count of bases not matched to a gene: 7. The CDR3 reads CASSQEFPGTGANEKLFF. The CDR3 nucleotides are TGCGCCAGCAGCCAAGAATTCCCCGGGACAGGGGCTAATGAAAAACTGTTTTTT.

The chain carries TRBV5-1 and TRBJ2-1; 11 positions agree with TRBD2. Trimming cost V 4 bases and J 3 bases; bases outside gene matches: 9. Germline V gene data show CDR1 as SGHRS and CDR2 as YFSETQ. This CDR3 is built from 17 residues. Here the CDR3 reads CASSTSSGRMGYNEQFF. CDR3 nucleotide sequence: TGCGCCAGCAGCACCTCTAGCGGGAGGATGGGCTACAATGAGCAGTTCTTC.

The genes are TRBV5-4 and TRBJ2-3; 7 positions match TRBD1. V lost 4 bases, J lost 2 bases, and 10 bases stayed unmatched. CDR3 length: 16 residues. Germline values: CDR1 SGHNT, CDR2 YYREEE (reference sequence). The chain's CDR3 is CASSTDRATYTDTQYF. The CDR3 DNA reads as TGTGCCAGCAGCACCGACAGGGCAACCTACACAGATACGCAGTATTTT.

This clone was recorded only once. The chain is built from TRBV9 and TRBJ1-4; TRBD1 matches at 7 bases. Germline trimming cut 0 bases from V and 2 bases from J; bases unmatched to any gene: 1. The CDR3 runs 15 residues. The germline CDR1 and CDR2 sequences are SGDLS and YYNGEE. The CDR3 DNA reads as TGTGCCAGCAGCGTAGGGGGACAGACTAATGAAAAACTGTTTTTT. Its protein product is CASSVGGQTNEKLFF.

This clone occurred once. The V gene is TRBV5-4, the J gene TRBJ2-5; D call uncertain. The germline CDR1 and CDR2 sequences are SGHNT and YYREEE (reference sequence). The CDR3 contains 14 residues. The V end was cut by 4 bases, the J end by 4 bases, with 14 bases between. CDR3 protein: CASSPDARGETQYF. CDR3 in DNA: TGTGCCAGCAGCCCGGACGCCCGTGGAGAGACCCAGTACTTC.

V gene TRBV6-4 combines with J gene TRBJ2-2, with 8 nucleotides matching TRBD1. CDR1 and CDR2 (germline): MRHNA, SNTAGT. The CDR3 contains 17 residues. J gave up 6 bases and V 2 bases, and 11 bases lay outside the gene matches. CDR3 amino acids: CASSDRLPGGAAGELFF. CDR3 DNA: TGTGCCAGCAGTGACCGCCTCCCAGGGGGCGCCGCCGGGGAGCTGTTTTTT.

This clone was counted many times. The sample holds other DNA sequences that translate to the same CDR3. The V gene is TRBV30, the J gene TRBJ2-7; D is unresolved. Germline V gene lookup returns CDR1 GTSNPN and CDR2 SVGIG (reference sequence). CDR3 length equals 13 residues. The V end lost 3 bases, the J end lost 3 bases, and 12 bases lay between the germline ends. The CDR3 here is CAWSALSRYEQYF. For the CDR3, the DNA is TGTGCCTGGAGCGCACTGTCCCGCTACGAGCAGTACTTC.

Concerning this clone: A much larger clone lies a single base off, so this may be a read error. The chain links TRBV5-1 to TRBJ2-7; D call uncertain. The CDR3 is made up of 14 amino acids. The V gene's germline CDR1 is SGHRS and CDR2 YFSETQ. Trimming took 4 bases from V and 3 from J, leaving 14 bases between them. CDR3 sequence (DNA): TGCGCCAGCAGCCCCCAGACTGGTAACTACGAGCAGTACTTC. This gives the protein CASSPQTGNYEQYF.

The CDR3 nucleotides are TGTGCCTGGAGCCGAGGCGGGAGGAACGAGCAGTACTTC. Its translation: CAWSRGGRNEQYF. The chain links TRBV30 to TRBJ2-7, with TRBD2 matching 8 bases. J lost 5 bases, V lost 3 bases, and 6 bases had no gene match. This CDR3 has 13 amino acids. Germline CDR1 reads GTSNPN; CDR2 reads SVGIG (reference sequence).

In the case of this clone: With a much larger clone just one base away, this may be a read error. The same CDR3 is also encoded by other DNA sequences in this sample. The chain links TRBV7-9 to TRBJ1-1, with a weak D call TRBD1 (5 bases). Germline CDR1 and CDR2: SEHNR and FQNEAQ (reference sequence). The CDR3 contains 13 residues. V lost 3 bases to trimming and J lost 2 bases, with 7 bases between them. DNA of the CDR3: TGTGCCAGCAGCTTTCAGGGAAACACTGAAGCTTTCTTT. It encodes CASSFQGNTEAFF.

On this clone itself: Other DNA sequences in the sample encode the same CDR3. CDR3 in amino acids: CASSPQGAYEQYF. As DNA, the CDR3 is TGTGCCAGCTCACCTCAGGGGGCCTACGAGCAGTACTTC. J is TRBJ2-7 and V is TRBV18; 7 bases line up with TRBD1. V trimming: 3 bases; J trimming: 2 bases; junction bases outside the gene matches: 1. CDR1 is KGHSH, CDR2 LQKENI, per germline. This CDR3 spans 13 amino acids.

The chain joins TRBV9 to TRBJ1-2, with D perhaps TRBD1 (6 bases). V was clipped by 7 bases and J by 4 bases, with 14 bases between them. The V gene's germline CDR1 is SGDLS and CDR2 YYNGEE. This CDR3 has 13 amino acids. This chain's CDR3 is CASEGGSSYGYTF. The CDR3, as DNA: TGTGCCAGCGAAGGGGGTTCTAGCTATGGCTACACCTTC.

This chain connects TRBV6-5 to TRBJ1-2; possible D gene TRBD1, 5 bases. There are 11 residues in the CDR3. Looked up from germline, CDR1 is MNHEY and CDR2 is SVGAGI. Trimming shortened V by 8 bases and J by 6 bases, and 10 bases separated the two germline ends. The CDR3 reads CASGRVNGYTF. The CDR3, as DNA: TGTGCCAGCGGCAGGGTAAATGGCTACACCTTC.

The chain joins TRBV10-2 to TRBJ2-1, with 8 bases identical to TRBD1. V gave up 3 bases and J gave up 7 bases; unmatched junction bases: 14. This CDR3 spans 17 amino acids. Germline V CDR1 and CDR2: WSHSY, SAAADI. As DNA, the CDR3 is TGCGCCAGCAGTGACTCGGCCCGGACAGGGAGAGGAAATGAGCAGTTCTTC. Translating it yields CASSDSARTGRGNEQFF.

DNA for the CDR3: TGTGCCAGCAGTGAAGGGCCAGGAAGAGAGGGTGGCTACACCTTC. Translation: CASSEGPGREGGYTF. The chain recombines TRBV6-1 with TRBJ1-2; D not certain. The CDR3 is made up of 15 amino acids. V gave up 1 base and J gave up 7 bases, with 16 bases separating them. Germline CDR1 and CDR2: MNHNS and SASEGT.

The chain combines TRBV4-1 with TRBJ1-4, with a weak D call TRBD1 (5 bases). Germline V gives CDR1 MGHRA, CDR2 YSYEKL. This CDR3 has 16 residues. V lost 3 bases, J lost 9 bases, and 20 bases lay in between. The CDR3 sequence is CASSQTYSLGGQKLFF. CDR3 bases: TGCGCCAGCAGCCAGACTTACAGCCTTGGGGGACAAAAACTGTTTTTT.

This clone was observed once. This chain uses TRBV5-1 with TRBJ2-3; D is uncertain. Germline CDR1 reads SGHRS; CDR2 reads YFSETQ. V lost 5 bases and J 4 bases, leaving 14 bases between the germline ends. The CDR3 has 14 residues. CDR3 coding DNA: TGCGCCAGCAGTAGAGGACCCCTGGCAGATACGCAGTATTTT. Amino acids: CASSRGPLADTQYF.

The chain employs TRBV7-6 and TRBJ2-3; D gene unclear. The V end lost 3 bases, the J end lost 1 base, and 17 bases lay between the germline ends. The CDR3 has 17 amino acids. In germline, CDR1 is SGHVS, CDR2 FNYEAQ. CDR3 nucleotides: TGTGCCAGCAGCTTTTCCCCCTCCTCATGGGGCACAGATACGCAGTATTTT. Residues: CASSFSPSSWGTDTQYF.

V gene TRBV29-1 combines with J gene TRBJ1-2; a weak D match, TRBD1 (5 bases). The ends were cut back, 5 bases at V and 8 bases at J, with 15 bases in the middle. Germline V gene data show CDR1 as SQVTM and CDR2 as ANQGSEA. The CDR3 extends over 12 amino acids. CDR3 region: CSVFRSKGGYTF. DNA for the CDR3: TGCAGCGTTTTCCGTAGTAAGGGGGGCTACACCTTC. The complete variable domain, with remaining parts taken from reference TRBV29-1 and TRBJ1-2, reads SAVISQKPSRDICQRGTSLTIQCQVDSQVTMMFWYRQQPGQSLTLIATANQGSEATYESGFVIDKFPISRPNLTFSTLTVSNMSPEDSSIYLCSVFRSKGGYTFGSGTRLTVV.

Details on this clone: The same CDR3 can be traced to other DNA sequences in this sample. The chain joins TRBV6-5 to TRBJ1-2; D possibly corresponds to TRBD1 (5 bases). The CDR3 runs to 16 residues. V was shortened by 0 bases and J by 2 bases, with 13 bases between the two germline ends. CDR1 is MNHEY and CDR2 is SVGAGI in the germline V gene. The CDR3 sequence is CASSYSGGTGNYGYTF. In DNA form, the CDR3 reads TGTGCCAGCAGTTACTCCGGAGGGACGGGGAACTATGGCTACACCTTC.

The CDR3 sequence: CASSPLDAPDTQYF. CDR3 DNA sequence: TGTGCCAGCTCACCACTCGACGCTCCAGATACGCAGTATTTT. The V and J genes are TRBV18 and TRBJ2-3; D is unclear. V lost 1 base and J 4 bases, leaving 9 bases between the germline ends. This CDR3 is built from 14 residues. Germline-derived CDR1 and CDR2 are KGHSH and LQKENI.

The rearrangement uses TRBV19 and TRBJ1-2; 7 bases line up with TRBD1. The germline V gene encodes CDR1 LNHDA and CDR2 SQIVND (reference sequence). The length of the CDR3 is 15 residues. Unmatched junction bases numbered 8, after V lost 3 bases and J lost 4 bases. The CDR3 protein is CASSMGMTGSYGYTF. The DNA of the CDR3 is TGTGCCAGTAGTATGGGAATGACAGGGAGCTATGGCTACACCTTC.

The chain links TRBV6-5 to TRBJ2-7, with 7 bases matching TRBD1. The V gene's germline CDR1 is MNHEY and CDR2 SVGAGI. V shed 6 bases, J shed 2 bases, and the junction held 7 bases outside the gene matches. The CDR3 has 14 residues. The CDR3, as DNA: TGTGCCAGCAGGACCAGACAGGGCACCTACGAGCAGTACTTC. Translated: CASRTRQGTYEQYF.